A single sample gave rise to the 3 T cell receptor beta chains below, sequenced in a study of T cell responses to AZD1222 COVID-19 vaccine. The data were produced by immunoSEQ multiplex PCR, yet TCRdb's version contains in-frame clones alone and is incomplete. The sample yields under 150,000 clones, approximately 90% seen once. Sequencing was performed on peripheral blood, taken 28 days after the second AZD1222 dose. The origin of the receptors is an adult who received the AZD1222 COVID-19 vaccine.

The chain joins TRBV7-9 to TRBJ2-7; D remains ambiguous. Between the trimmed V and J ends, which lost 2 bases and 4 bases, there was a span of 9 bases. The CDR3 is 13 amino acids. CDR1 SEHNR and CDR2 FQNEAQ come from the germline V gene (reference sequence). CDR3 amino acids: CASSLTTRYEQYF. The DNA for the CDR3 is TGTGCCAGCAGCTTAACCACGCGTTACGAGCAGTACTTC.

This clone has a single count. The rearrangement uses TRBV6-1 and TRBJ2-2; 7 nucleotides match TRBD2. This CDR3 has 18 residues. Germline loops: CDR1 MNHNS, CDR2 SASEGT. Trimming cost V 1 base and J 5 bases; bases outside gene matches: 13. The CDR3 here is CASSEGSPGLVGTGELFF. CDR3 DNA sequence: TGTGCCAGCAGTGAAGGCTCGCCCGGACTAGTGGGGACCGGGGAGCTGTTTTTT.

V is TRBV6-1 and J is TRBJ2-3, with D perhaps matching TRBD1 (6 bases). Trimming removed 3 bases at V and 2 bases at J, with 12 bases between. CDR3 length: 15 amino acids. The germline gives CDR1 MNHNS, CDR2 SASEGT. The CDR3 sequence is CASSEPGDTTDTQYF. CDR3 DNA: TGTGCCAGCAGTGAGCCCGGGGACACCACAGATACGCAGTATTTT.